This T cell receptor beta chain came from a study of tumor-infiltrating lymphocytes in primary liver carcinoma (dated by TCRdb to 2015 to 2018). Study-wide context: Of the five patients (three men and two women, aged 30 to 69 years), four had hepatocellular carcinoma and one had combined HCC and intrahepatic cholangiocarcinoma. The five patients had tumors staged T1-T3 N0M0, with maximum diameters ranging from about 4 to 11 cm. Samples yielded roughly 3.5 to 7.13 million productive TCRbeta reads; read depth did not differ significantly between tissue types. The study combined TCRbeta repertoire sequencing, expression microarrays and whole-exome sequencing across five regions of each liver tumor, with adjacent normal tissue and blood. A total of roughly 35 specimens from 5 patients, comprising some 25 tumor regions, 5 adjacent noncancerous liver tissues and 5 peripheral blood samples, were covered by TCRbeta repertoire sequencing. Technical replicate repertoires showed high reproducibility, with mean shared-clone rates around 0.9 and correlation coefficients above 0.95. What the authors observed across the whole study: Only a few patients were included in the study, and the authors note that the findings should be validated in a larger study. Because only the TCR beta chain was sequenced and unpaired alpha chains were not captured, true repertoire diversity is likely underestimated. Consistent with antigen-driven expansion, pairs of tumor regions showed higher repertoire overlap (mean roughly 35%) than either tumor-adjacent pairs (around 17%) or tumor-blood pairs (roughly 14%). Bulk unsorted samples precluded comparing CD4+ and CD8+ T cell repertoires. Compared with blood, tumors had a significantly larger share of the repertoire taken up by the top 250 clones (p = 0.039).

Without any cell sorting, total RNA and DNA were co-extracted from about 20-30 mg of bulk tissue using the AllPrep DNA/RNA mini kit. Roughly five patients with histopathologically diagnosed primary liver carcinoma underwent surgical resection in China between late 2015 and 2016. At the time of sampling, the patients had chronic HBV infection and had not received any treatment. Fresh tumor and adjacent tissue pieces were bisected, with one half stored in RNAlater at -80 degrees C and the other half sent for histology. As regards this clonotype: Its cognate antigen has yet to be identified. Mismatch with germline at one junction end may stem from a read error.

Using a constant-region primer and ProtoScript II reverse transcriptase, TCRbeta-specific cDNA was reverse-transcribed from around 520 ng total RNA. Three nested multiplex PCR rounds, following a slightly modified ARM-PCR procedure, were used to build the TCRbeta libraries. A final 25-cycle PCR with Deep VentR polymerase added sample barcodes and Illumina adapters. Amplicons of 200-500 bp were gel-purified with a QIAquick gel extraction kit before sequencing. The TCRbeta amplicons were sequenced with 250-bp paired-end reads on an Illumina HiSeq 2500. In the original analysis: Reads were quality-trimmed with Trimmomatic v0.33, and paired reads were merged with FLASH v1.2.11 to recover full CDR3 sequences. V, D and J germline segments were assigned to the rearranged TCRbeta sequences by MiGEC v1.2.1b. Clonotype statistics, along with Shannon-Wiener diversity indices, were calculated using VDJtools v1.0.0. To reduce sampling bias, subsequent analyses other than the diversity analysis used only the 250 most abundant clonotypes in each sample. TCRdb reanalyzed the raw reads on its own, using fastp at Q25 for trimming and MiXCR for clone calling, and kept in-frame beta chains. Entries that share a CDR3 protein sequence are merged under the most common genes and DNA. The V and J calls come from TCRdb's annotation, not from the publication. For this sample the table gives about 120,000 distinct CDR3 sequences, of which roughly 75% were detected only once. The ten biggest clones cover 8.1% of the sample.

Sequencing used tumor-adjacent normal liver tissue. The source is a woman aged 60-75 years with primary liver carcinoma and hepatitis B virus infection.

The nucleotide sequence is TGTGTCAGTAGCCGTAGCAATGTGCAGTTCTTC. It specifies CVSSRSNVQFF. The chain links TRBV11-2 with TRBJ2-1; the D gene identity is not certain. The CDR3 goes from the cysteine to the phenylalanine over 11 residues. CDR3 DNA only is kept here, 33 bases in frame from base 1. The germline V gene yields SGHAT for CDR1 and FQNNGV for CDR2. The CDR3, completed at both ends by the reference TRBV11-2 and TRBJ2-1 genes, gives the full variable domain EAGVAQSPRYKIIEKRQSVAFWCNPISGHATLYWYQQILGQGPKLLIQFQNNGVVDDSQLPKDRFSAERLKGVDSTLKIQPAKLEDSAVYLCVSSRSNVQFFGPGTRLTVL.